The source of this T cell receptor beta chain is a study of cytomegalovirus exposure and HLA in healthy donors. J was trimmed by 6 bases and V by 0 bases; bases with no gene match: 13. CDR1 and CDR2 from the germline V gene are SGHNT and YYREEE (reference sequence). This CDR3 has 18 residues. The PCR made use of 60 Vbeta and 13 Jbeta primers. Sequencing used immunoSEQ multiplex PCR; TCRdb keeps in-frame clones, though not all of them. The sample has more than 90,000 clones; 74% are singletons. This clone has a handful of counts. The V and J genes are TRBV5-4 and TRBJ2-1; 9 bases agree with TRBD1. Source material: PBMCs. The receptor was derived from a man aged 25 to 45 in good health and CMV-seropositive. The DNA for the CDR3 is TGTGCCAGCAGCTTGGTTCGTGGCCGGACAGGGGAGAGCAATGAGCAGTTCTTC. This sequence encodes CASSLVRGRTGESNEQFF.